This passage covers 12 T cell receptor beta chains from one sample sequenced in a study of response to subunit inactivated influenza vaccine. From the RT-PCR reads, TCRdb called clonotypes with MiXCR, one entry per CDR3 protein. There are 700,000 to 800,000 distinct CDR3 sequences in the sample; approximately 18% occur only once, and roughly 11% lies in the top ten. The source material was PBMCs from blood, sampled 5 days after vaccination. The receptors derive from a man aged 50 or older who received an inactivated influenza vaccine.

At least ten counts were recorded for this clonotype. The chain uses TRBV12-3 or TRBV12-4 and TRBJ2-3; tentative D call: TRBD2 (5 bases). V shed 6 bases and J shed 5 bases, with 12 bases lying between them. This CDR3 is built from 13 residues. CDR3 sequence (DNA): TGTGCCAGCAGCCCTGCCCGGGGAGATACGCAGTATTTT. Amino acids: CASSPARGDTQYF.

The V gene is TRBV28, the J gene TRBJ2-5; no clear D gene. The length of the CDR3 is 12 residues. Germline assignment: CDR1 MDHEN and CDR2 SYDVKM. The V and J ends lost 3 bases and 4 bases respectively, with 6 bases between them. This CDR3 reads CASSFRRETQYF. The CDR3 DNA follows: TGTGCCAGCAGTTTTCGTAGAGAGACCCAGTACTTC.

This chain links TRBV4-1 with TRBJ1-2; TRBD1 aligns across 7 bases. J gave up 4 bases and V 4 bases, and 9 bases lay outside the gene matches. The CDR3 covers 15 residues. Germline loops: CDR1 MGHRA, CDR2 YSYEKL. DNA of the CDR3: TGCGCCAGCAGCCCTAGTGACGGGACAGCCTATGGCTACACCTTC. The encoded protein is CASSPSDGTAYGYTF.

V usage is TRBV5-1 and J usage is TRBJ2-7; 8 bases are shared with TRBD1. V gave up 0 bases and J gave up 1 base; unmatched junction bases: 3. The CDR3 consists of 15 residues. From germline, CDR1 is SGHRS and CDR2 YFSETQ. The CDR3 DNA sequence: TGCGCCAGCAGCTTGGAGGACAGGGCATCCTACGAGCAGTACTTC. Translated: CASSLEDRASYEQYF.

The chain links TRBV7-8 to TRBJ1-6, with 7 bases lining up with TRBD1. The length of the CDR3 is 14 residues. The junction had 7 bases not matched to a gene; V was cut back by 5 bases and J by 9 bases. Germline V gene lookup returns CDR1 SGHVS and CDR2 FQNEAQ. The CDR3 bases are TGTGCCAGCAGCCAGGGACAGAGAGGTTCACCCCTCCACTTT. Protein: CASSQGQRGSPLHF.

In its sample, this clonotype was seen a few times. The chain is built from TRBV6-5 and TRBJ1-1; 7 positions agree with TRBD1. Germline trimming cut 0 bases from V and 1 base from J; bases unmatched to any gene: 2. Germline V gene data show CDR1 as MNHEY and CDR2 as SVGAGI. The length of the CDR3 is 15 residues. The CDR3 protein is CASSYSRQGNTEAFF. The CDR3 region has the DNA TGTGCCAGCAGTTACTCTCGACAGGGGAACACTGAAGCTTTCTTT.

This clonotype was detected a few times. The rearrangement joins TRBV12-3 or TRBV12-4 to TRBJ2-7, with 7 bases matching TRBD2. J gave up 6 bases and V 6 bases, and 14 bases lay outside the gene matches. This CDR3 is built from 15 residues. CDR3 sequence: CASSTSVAGAIEQYF. The CDR3 DNA reads TGTGCCAGCAGCACGTCAGTTGCGGGAGCGATCGAGCAGTACTTC.

The chain has TRBV20-1 and TRBJ2-7, with D possibly being TRBD2 (6 bases). CDR3 length: 13 residues. Per germline, CDR1 DFQATT and CDR2 SNEGSKA (reference sequence). The V end lost 4 bases, the J end lost 4 bases, and 14 bases lay between the germline ends. The CDR3 region has the DNA TGCAGTGCTAAAGATGGACTAAATTACGAGCAGTACTTC. Protein product: CSAKDGLNYEQYF.

The chain's CDR3 is CAINGTFSGATEAFF. The CDR3 nucleotides read TGTGCCATCAACGGGACCTTCTCAGGGGCCACTGAAGCTTTCTTT. The V and J genes are TRBV10-3 and TRBJ1-1, with a possible D match to TRBD1 (6 bases). Trimming removed 7 bases from V and 4 bases from J, with 19 bases in between. The CDR3 consists of 15 residues. Germline CDR1 reads ENHRY; CDR2 reads SYGVKD.

The DNA of the CDR3 is TGTGCCAGCAGTCTCCCGTTTCGGAACGAGCAGTACTTC. Translated: CASSLPFRNEQYF. The rearrangement uses TRBV12-3 or TRBV12-4 and TRBJ2-7, with D unresolved. The V end lost 5 bases, the J end lost 5 bases, and 13 bases lay between the germline ends. This CDR3 has 13 amino acids.

In this sample, this clonotype turned up a few times. The chain employs TRBV20-1 and TRBJ1-2; 9 bases match TRBD1. J gave up 7 bases and V 3 bases, and 6 bases lay outside the gene matches. From germline, CDR1 is DFQATT and CDR2 SNEGSKA (reference sequence). The CDR3 is made up of 13 amino acids. CDR3 coding DNA: TGCAGTGCTAGCGTGACAGGGGGAGGTGGCTACACCTTC. Translation: CSASVTGGGGYTF.

The J gene is TRBJ1-1, the V gene TRBV5-1, with D possibly matching TRBD1 (5 bases). Germline assignment: CDR1 SGHRS and CDR2 YFSETQ. Trimming took 1 base from V and 1 from J, leaving 20 bases between them. The length of the CDR3 is 18 residues. In nucleotides, the CDR3 is TGCGCCAGCAGCTTGAGTGCCGGGACCCAGGTCCCGAACACTGAAGCTTTCTTT. As protein: CASSLSAGTQVPNTEAFF. Together with reference TRBV5-1 and TRBJ1-1, the CDR3 gives the full variable domain: KAGVTQTPRYLIKTRGQQVTLSCSPISGHRSVSWYQQTPGQGLQFLFEYFSETQRNKGNFPGRFSGRQFSNSRSEMNVSTLELGDSALYLCASSLSAGTQVPNTEAFFGQGTRLTVV.